The 23 T cell receptor beta chains presented below share a single source sample, sequenced in a study of hypomethylating agent response in myelodysplastic syndrome. Profiled with immunoSEQ multiplex PCR; TCRdb holds only in-frame clones, not every one. This sample has around 4,900 clones; roughly 80% occur once, and the top ten carry 20% to 25%. The specimen comprised bone marrow, sampled before or after starting hypomethylating agent treatment for myelodysplastic syndrome (not recorded which). The receptors stem from a human donor with myelodysplastic syndrome.

The chain is built from TRBV14 and TRBJ2-7; no definite D call. Per the germline V gene, CDR1 is SGHDN and CDR2 is FVKESK. This CDR3 region has 12 residues. V lost 0 bases and J 11 bases, leaving 11 bases between the germline ends. The CDR3 protein is CASSQEGYSEYF. The CDR3 nucleotides are TGTGCCAGCAGCCAAGAAGGGTACTCGGAGTACTTC.

V is TRBV6-1 and J is TRBJ2-4; 8 nucleotides line up with TRBD2. The CDR3 runs 15 residues. The ends lost 5 bases at V and 3 bases at J; junction bases unmatched: 6. CDR1 and CDR2 from the germline V gene are MNHNS and SASEGT. CDR3 protein: CASSTSGSGKNIQYF. CDR3 bases: TGTGCCAGCAGTACCAGCGGGAGCGGCAAAAACATTCAGTACTTC.

The J gene is TRBJ2-2, the V gene TRBV5-4; D is perhaps TRBD2 (5 bases). The CDR3 loop spans 13 amino acids. Germline CDR1 SGHNT, CDR2 YYREEE (reference sequence). Trimming cost V 0 bases and J 5 bases, with 5 bases left between them. The CDR3 sequence is CASSLGETGELFF. CDR3 sequence (DNA): TGTGCCAGCAGCTTGGGGGAGACCGGGGAGCTGTTTTTT. Complete variable domain (other parts from reference TRBV5-4 and TRBJ2-2): ETGVTQSPTHLIKTRGQQVTLRCSSQSGHNTVSWYQQALGQGPQFIFQYYREEENGRGNFPPRFSGLQFPNYSSELNVNALELDDSALYLCASSLGETGELFFGEGSRLTVL.

The chain links TRBV7-2 to TRBJ2-7, with 13 bases aligning to TRBD2. J lost 6 bases, V lost 5 bases, and 7 bases had no gene match. The CDR3 contains 15 residues. Germline-derived CDR1 and CDR2 are SGHTA and FQGNSA. Here the CDR3 reads CASSLGGLAGTEQYF. CDR3 in DNA: TGTGCCAGCAGCCTCGGGGGACTAGCGGGGACCGAGCAGTACTTC.

This clone was found a few times. The J gene is TRBJ2-5, the V gene TRBV5-1, with D uncertain. V lost 1 base and J 0 bases, leaving 7 bases between the germline ends. Germline V gene lookup returns CDR1 SGHRS and CDR2 YFSETQ. The CDR3 is 14 amino acids. CDR3 sequence reads: CASSLWGNQETQYF. CDR3 sequence (DNA): TGCGCCAGCAGCTTGTGGGGAAACCAAGAGACCCAGTACTTC.

The chain has TRBV21-1 and TRBJ2-5; TRBD2, the D gene given by the table, was not confirmed from the DNA. TRBV21-1 is deemed a pseudogene. The CDR3 totals 19 residues. The CDR3 region is CASSKAAGESGRAAETQYF. CDR3 coding DNA: TGTGCCAGCAGCAAAGCGGCGGGAGAAAGCGGGAGGGCCGCGGAGACCCAGTACTTC.

This chain joins TRBV11-2 and TRBJ2-3; 15 nucleotides line up with TRBD2. This CDR3 region has 17 residues. V lost 4 bases, J lost 4 bases, and 6 bases stayed unmatched. Per the germline V gene, CDR1 is SGHAT and CDR2 is FQNNGV. CDR3 sequence: CASSSGLAGGMADTQYF. The DNA of the CDR3 is TGTGCCAGCAGCTCCGGACTAGCGGGAGGGATGGCAGATACGCAGTATTTT.

This chain connects TRBV6-6 to TRBJ2-7; D might be TRBD1 or TRBD2, each matching 5 bases. Looked up from germline, CDR1 is MNHNY and CDR2 is SVGAGI (reference sequence). V was cut by 10 bases and J by 0 bases, with 19 bases left in between. This CDR3 spans 15 amino acids. The CDR3 DNA is TGTGCCACCCGAGGTGATTCGGGACCCTCCTACGAGCAGTACTTC. Amino acids: CATRGDSGPSYEQYF.

The chain carries TRBV5-4 and TRBJ2-2; D is unresolved. This CDR3 has 13 residues. The V end was cut by 10 bases, the J end by 1 base, with 11 bases between. In germline, CDR1 is SGHNT, CDR2 YYREEE (reference sequence). CDR3 residues: CAGHLRNTGELFF. Written as DNA, the CDR3 is TGTGCCGGTCACCTCAGGAACACCGGGGAGCTGTTTTTT.

The chain joins TRBV18 to TRBJ1-1; D unresolved. Trimming removed 6 bases at V and 1 base at J, with 9 bases between. Germline V gene sequence: CDR1 KGHSH, CDR2 LQKENI. The CDR3 consists of 13 residues. The CDR3, as DNA: TGTGCCAGCTCTCTAACAGCGAACACTGAAGCTTTCTTT. It translates to CASSLTANTEAFF.

The chain's CDR3 is CASSIHHSPYEQYF. The CDR3 DNA is TGTGCCAGTAGTATTCATCACTCCCCTTACGAGCAGTACTTC. The V call is TRBV19, the J call TRBJ2-7; the D is unclear. The CDR3 contains 14 residues. Germline values: CDR1 LNHDA, CDR2 SQIVND (reference sequence). Trimming left V 3 bases short and J 4 bases short, with 13 bases between. The full variable domain, its missing parts supplied by reference TRBV19 and TRBJ2-7, is DGGITQSPKYLFRKEGQNVTLSCEQNLNHDAMYWYRQDPGQGLRLIYYSQIVNDFQKGDIAEGYSVSREKKESFPLTVTSAQKNPTAFYLCASSIHHSPYEQYFGPGTRLTVT.

The CDR3 DNA reads TGTGCCAGCAGCTTTTGGACAGGGGGCATATACGAGCAGTACTTC. Encoded protein: CASSFWTGGIYEQYF. V usage is TRBV5-4 and J usage is TRBJ2-7; the match to TRBD1 covers 11 bases. The CDR3 has 15 residues. V was clipped by 2 bases and J by 4 bases; unmatched bases: 5. Germline-derived CDR1 and CDR2 are SGHNT and YYREEE (reference sequence).

This chain connects TRBV10-3 to TRBJ2-5; 7 bases match TRBD1. Germline V gene sequence: CDR1 ENHRY, CDR2 SYGVKD. The trim removed 10 bases at V and 2 bases at J, leaving 7 bases unmatched. CDR3 length: 13 amino acids. CDR3 sequence: CATQPGQQETQYF. CDR3 nucleotides: TGTGCCACTCAACCGGGACAGCAAGAGACCCAGTACTTC.

J is TRBJ2-3 and V is TRBV10-3, with 9 bases identical to TRBD2. The germline CDR1 and CDR2 sequences are ENHRY and SYGVKD. V lost 6 bases to trimming and J lost 4 bases; unmatched junction nucleotides: 5. This CDR3 is 14 amino acids long. Written as DNA, the CDR3 is TGTGCCATCAGGAGTAGCGGGAGTGCAGATACGCAGTATTTT. Translation: CAIRSSGSADTQYF.

V and J are TRBV7-2 and TRBJ2-3, with TRBD2 identical over 8 bases. This CDR3 contains 17 residues. V trimming: 1 base; J trimming: 2 bases; junction bases outside the gene matches: 8. Germline V gene sequence: CDR1 SGHTA, CDR2 FQGNSA. DNA of the CDR3: TGTGCCAGCAGCTTAGTTGGGGCTAGCGGGTCCACAGATACGCAGTATTTT. Translation gives CASSLVGASGSTDTQYF.

This clone was counted once. The chain employs TRBV28 and TRBJ2-1; possibly TRBD2 for D (5 bases). The germline V and J ends were trimmed by 6 bases and 12 bases, with 24 bases remaining between them. Germline assignment: CDR1 MDHEN and CDR2 SYDVKM. CDR3 length equals 15 residues. The CDR3 DNA reads TGTGCCAGCAGCCCTCCGTGGTTAGCGACAACTTCGCAGTTCTTC. It translates to CASSPPWLATTSQFF.

V is TRBV29-1 and J is TRBJ2-7; either TRBD1 or TRBD2 may fit D (5 bases each). This CDR3 region has 14 residues. Trimming pared 4 bases from V and 0 bases from J, leaving 13 bases between. Germline-derived CDR1 and CDR2 are SQVTM and ANQGSEA. CDR3 loop: CSVGRDAYSYEQYF. For the CDR3, the DNA is TGCAGCGTTGGTCGGGACGCCTACTCCTACGAGCAGTACTTC.

The V gene is TRBV9, the J gene TRBJ1-2; D not certain. The length of the CDR3 is 13 residues. V lost 0 bases, J lost 0 bases, and 3 bases lay in between. Germline CDR1 and CDR2: SGDLS and YYNGEE. The CDR3 loop is CASSVEANYGYTF. The CDR3 DNA reads TGTGCCAGCAGCGTAGAAGCTAACTATGGCTACACCTTC. Full variable domain (missing parts from reference TRBV9 and TRBJ1-2): DSGVTQTPKHLITATGQRVTLRCSPRSGDLSVYWYQQSLDQGLQFLIQYYNGEERAKGNILERFSAQQFPDLHSELNLSSLELGDSALYFCASSVEANYGYTFGSGTRLTVV.

This clone was seen just once. The chain links TRBV27 to TRBJ2-5; 8 bases align to TRBD2. The CDR3 extends over 18 amino acids. V shed 4 bases and J 1 base; nucleotides not matched to a gene: 14. Per the germline V gene, CDR1 is MNHEY and CDR2 is SMNVEV (reference sequence). The CDR3 here is CASSSLLSTSGSQETQYF. CDR3 bases: TGTGCCAGCAGTTCCCTCCTTTCAACTAGCGGAAGCCAAGAGACCCAGTACTTC.

The V call is TRBV5-4, the J call TRBJ2-5; 8 bases are a match to TRBD1. V lost 2 bases, J lost 5 bases, and 5 bases stayed unmatched. The CDR3 is 14 amino acids. Germline CDR1 SGHNT, CDR2 YYREEE (reference sequence). The CDR3 region has the DNA TGTGCCAGCAGCTTCAAACAGGGGGACGAGACCCAGTACTTC. It specifies CASSFKQGDETQYF.

The chain carries TRBV7-2 and TRBJ2-5; TRBD2 might be the D (6 bases). The CDR3 runs 12 residues. Trimming took off 9 bases at V and 4 bases at J, with 12 bases between the two ends. From germline, CDR1 is SGHTA and CDR2 FQGNSA. The DNA of the CDR3 is TGTGCCAGTTCCGGGGGAGGAGAGACCCAGTACTTC. Translated, it gives CASSGGGETQYF.

This sequence joins TRBV11-2 and TRBJ1-2, with D uncertain. Trimming shortened V by 5 bases and J by 2 bases, and 9 bases separated the two germline ends. Germline lookup yields CDR1 SGHAT and CDR2 FQNNGV. This CDR3 spans 13 amino acids. The CDR3 DNA is TGTGCCAGCAGCCCCGACAAGAACTATGGCTACACCTTC. Translated: CASSPDKNYGYTF.

The V and J genes are TRBV11-2 and TRBJ1-2; D is unresolved. CDR3 length equals 15 residues. Germline V lookup: CDR1 SGHAT, CDR2 FQNNGV. V dropped 4 bases and J dropped 2 bases, with 14 bases sitting between them. CDR3 region: CASSYSPGGNYGYTF. CDR3 bases: TGTGCCAGCAGCTATTCCCCGGGAGGAAACTATGGCTACACCTTC.